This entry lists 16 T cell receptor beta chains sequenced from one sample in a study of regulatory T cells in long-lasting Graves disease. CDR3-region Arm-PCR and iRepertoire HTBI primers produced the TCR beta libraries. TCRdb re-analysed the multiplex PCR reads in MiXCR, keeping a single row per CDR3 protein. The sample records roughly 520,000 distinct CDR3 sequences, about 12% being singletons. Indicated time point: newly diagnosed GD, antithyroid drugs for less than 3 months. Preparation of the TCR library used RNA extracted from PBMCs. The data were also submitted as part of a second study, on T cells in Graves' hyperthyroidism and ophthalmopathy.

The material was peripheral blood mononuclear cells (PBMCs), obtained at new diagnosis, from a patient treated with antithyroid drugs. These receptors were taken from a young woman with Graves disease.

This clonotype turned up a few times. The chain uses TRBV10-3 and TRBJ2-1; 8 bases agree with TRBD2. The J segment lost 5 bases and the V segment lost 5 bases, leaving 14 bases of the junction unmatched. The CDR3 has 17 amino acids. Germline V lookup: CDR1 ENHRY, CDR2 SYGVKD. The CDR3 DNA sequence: TGTGCCATCAGTTCACAGTCAGCGGGAGATCGAGACAATGAGCAGTTCTTC. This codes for CAISSQSAGDRDNEQFF.

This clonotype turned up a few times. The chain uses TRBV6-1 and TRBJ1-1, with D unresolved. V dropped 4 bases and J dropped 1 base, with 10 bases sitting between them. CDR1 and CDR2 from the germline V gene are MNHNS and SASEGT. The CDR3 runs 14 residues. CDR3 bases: TGTGCCAGCAGTGGGGCAGTTCGGAACACTGAAGCTTTCTTT. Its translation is CASSGAVRNTEAFF.

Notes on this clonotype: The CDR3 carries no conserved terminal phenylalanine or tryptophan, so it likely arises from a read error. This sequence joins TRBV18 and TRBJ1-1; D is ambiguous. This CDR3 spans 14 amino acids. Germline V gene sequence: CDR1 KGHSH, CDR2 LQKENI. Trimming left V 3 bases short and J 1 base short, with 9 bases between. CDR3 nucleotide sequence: TGTGCCAGCTCACCCACCTGGGCGAACACTGAAGCTTTCCTT. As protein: CASSPTWANTEAFL.

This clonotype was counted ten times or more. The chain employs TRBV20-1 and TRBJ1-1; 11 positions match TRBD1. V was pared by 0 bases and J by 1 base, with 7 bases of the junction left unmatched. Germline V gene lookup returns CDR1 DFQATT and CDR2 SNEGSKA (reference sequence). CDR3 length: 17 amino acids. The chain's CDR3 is CSARDLRDRGENTEAFF. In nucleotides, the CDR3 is TGCAGTGCTAGAGATCTCCGGGACAGGGGGGAGAACACTGAAGCTTTCTTT.

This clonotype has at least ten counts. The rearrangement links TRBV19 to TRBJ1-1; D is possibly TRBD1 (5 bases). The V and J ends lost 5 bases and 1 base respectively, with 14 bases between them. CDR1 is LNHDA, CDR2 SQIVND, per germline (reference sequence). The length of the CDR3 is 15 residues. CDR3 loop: CASSPYGTSNTEAFF. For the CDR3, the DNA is TGTGCCAGTAGTCCGTACGGGACCTCGAACACTGAAGCTTTCTTT.

The CDR3, as DNA: TGTGCCAGCTCACCATCGATCAGGGCCGCTTTAGGCTCGGGCTATGGCTACACCTTC. Protein product: CASSPSIRAALGSGYGYTF. The J gene is TRBJ1-2, the V gene TRBV18, with D tentatively TRBD1 (5 bases). Trimming cost V 2 bases and J 4 bases, with 26 bases left between them. Germline V CDR1 and CDR2: KGHSH, LQKENI. This CDR3 comprises 19 residues.

The CDR3 DNA reads as TGTGCCAGTAGTCGGGGGGTATTAAACTATGGCTACACCTTC. Translated: CASSRGVLNYGYTF. V usage is TRBV19 and J usage is TRBJ1-2; a possible D gene is TRBD1 (5 bases). This CDR3 comprises 14 residues. Germline V CDR1 and CDR2: LNHDA, SQIVND (reference sequence). Trimming stripped 5 bases from V and 2 bases from J, with 12 bases between. Based on the CDR3 plus reference TRBV19 and TRBJ1-2, the full variable domain is DGGITQSPKYLFRKEGQNVTLSCEQNLNHDAMYWYRQDPGQGLRLIYYSQIVNDFQKGDIAEGYSVSREKKESFPLTVTSAQKNPTAFYLCASSRGVLNYGYTFGSGTRLTVV.

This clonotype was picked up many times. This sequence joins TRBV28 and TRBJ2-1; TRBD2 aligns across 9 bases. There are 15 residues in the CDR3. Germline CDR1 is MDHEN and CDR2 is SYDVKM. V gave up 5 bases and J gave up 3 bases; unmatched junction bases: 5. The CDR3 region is CASSPGLADYNEQFF. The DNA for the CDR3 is TGTGCCAGCAGTCCGGGACTAGCAGACTACAATGAGCAGTTCTTC.

The CDR3 spells CASSGSESTQYF. The CDR3 DNA is TGTGCCAGCAGCGGAAGCGAATCGACCCAGTACTTC. The genes are TRBV7-8 and TRBJ2-5, with D hard to call. The germline V and J ends were trimmed by 5 bases and 7 bases, with 11 bases remaining between them. CDR3 length equals 12 residues. Germline V gene data show CDR1 as SGHVS and CDR2 as FQNEAQ.

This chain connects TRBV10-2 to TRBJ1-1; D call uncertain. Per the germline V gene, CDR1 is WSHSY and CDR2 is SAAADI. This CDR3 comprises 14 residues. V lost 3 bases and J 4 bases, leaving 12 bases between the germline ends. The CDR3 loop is CASSETLWGTEAFF. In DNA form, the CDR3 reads TGCGCCAGCAGTGAAACACTATGGGGCACTGAAGCTTTCTTT.

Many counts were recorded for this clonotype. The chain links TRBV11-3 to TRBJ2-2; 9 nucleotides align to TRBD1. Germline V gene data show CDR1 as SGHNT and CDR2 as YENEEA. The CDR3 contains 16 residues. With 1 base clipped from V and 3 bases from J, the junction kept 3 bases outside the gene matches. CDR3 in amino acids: CASSLAGTGYTGELFF. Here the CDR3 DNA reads TGTGCCAGCAGCTTAGCCGGGACAGGGTACACCGGGGAGCTGTTTTTT.

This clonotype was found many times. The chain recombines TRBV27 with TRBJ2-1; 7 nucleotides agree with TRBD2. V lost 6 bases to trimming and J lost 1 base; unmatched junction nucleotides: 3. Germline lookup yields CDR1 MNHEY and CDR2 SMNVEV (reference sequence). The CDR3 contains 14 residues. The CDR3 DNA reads TGTGCCAGCAGGAGGGGAGGGTCCTACAATGAGCAGTTCTTC. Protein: CASRRGGSYNEQFF.

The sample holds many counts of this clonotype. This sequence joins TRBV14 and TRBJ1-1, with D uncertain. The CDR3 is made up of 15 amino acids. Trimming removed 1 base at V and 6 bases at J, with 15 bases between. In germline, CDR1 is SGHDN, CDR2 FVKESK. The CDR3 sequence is CASSQVRSPRAEAFF. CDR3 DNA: TGTGCCAGCAGCCAAGTGCGTAGCCCTAGGGCTGAAGCTTTCTTT.

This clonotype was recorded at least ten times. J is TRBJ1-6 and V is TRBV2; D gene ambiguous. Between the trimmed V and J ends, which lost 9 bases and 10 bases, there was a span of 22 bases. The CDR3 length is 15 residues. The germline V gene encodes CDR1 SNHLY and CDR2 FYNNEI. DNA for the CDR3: TGTGCCAGTAAATTAGGTCGCGGCTTTCAGTCACCCCTCCACTTT. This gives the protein CASKLGRGFQSPLHF.

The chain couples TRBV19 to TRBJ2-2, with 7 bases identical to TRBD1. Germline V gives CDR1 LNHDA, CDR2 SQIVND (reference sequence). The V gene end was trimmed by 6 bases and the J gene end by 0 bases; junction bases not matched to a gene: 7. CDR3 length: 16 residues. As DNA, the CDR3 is TGTGCCAGTAGGCAAAACAGGGGATCGAACACCGGGGAGCTGTTTTTT. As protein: CASRQNRGSNTGELFF.

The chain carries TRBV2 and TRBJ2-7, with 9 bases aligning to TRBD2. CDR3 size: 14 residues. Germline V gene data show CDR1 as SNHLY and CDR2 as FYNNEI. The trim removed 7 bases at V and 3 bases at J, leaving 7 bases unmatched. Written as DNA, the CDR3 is TGTGCCAGCATCGGGGCTAGCGGGAACTACGAGCAGTACTTC. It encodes CASIGASGNYEQYF. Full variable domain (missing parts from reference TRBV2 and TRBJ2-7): EPEVTQTPSHQVTQMGQEVILRCVPISNHLYFYWYRQILGQKVEFLVSFYNNEISEKSEIFDDQFSVERPDGSNFTLKIRSTKLEDSAMYFCASIGASGNYEQYFGPGTRLTVT.